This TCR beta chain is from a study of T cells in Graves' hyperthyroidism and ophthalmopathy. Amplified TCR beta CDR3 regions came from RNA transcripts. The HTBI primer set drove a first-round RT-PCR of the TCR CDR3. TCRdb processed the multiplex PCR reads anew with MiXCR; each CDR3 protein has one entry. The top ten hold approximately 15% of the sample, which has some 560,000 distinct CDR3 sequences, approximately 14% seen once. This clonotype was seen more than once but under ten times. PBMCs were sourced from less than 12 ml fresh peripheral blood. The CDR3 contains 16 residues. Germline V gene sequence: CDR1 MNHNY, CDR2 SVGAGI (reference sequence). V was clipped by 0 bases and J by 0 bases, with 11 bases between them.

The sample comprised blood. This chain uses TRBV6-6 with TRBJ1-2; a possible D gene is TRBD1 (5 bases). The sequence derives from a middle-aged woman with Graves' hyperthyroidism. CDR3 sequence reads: CASSYSPGITNYGYTF. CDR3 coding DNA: TGTGCCAGCAGTTACTCACCAGGGATTACTAACTATGGCTACACCTTC.